The clone carrying this T cell receptor beta chain was counted ten times or more. What it recognizes is unknown. The sample is drawn from a study of T cells after yellow fever vaccination. Study-wide results and caveats: Though it reached lower strength, the secondary response hit its peak faster, day 5 versus 15. The booster saw the reappearance of most primary-vaccination clones (about 95% CD4, 88% CD8). Clonotypes found in both CD4 and CD8 compartments made up a small share.

Template switching with 5'RACE generated the TCR cDNA and added a universal primer site and UMIs. TCRdb re-called the 5' RACE reads with MiXCR, one entry per CDR3 protein. This table holds 200,000 to 300,000 distinct CDR3 sequences, approximately 6.8% found once. The clonotype was recovered from a man aged 30 to 39 who received the YFV17D yellow fever vaccine. The sample in question was CD4+ T cells sorted from PBMCs, obtained on the day of the yellow fever booster vaccination.

In DNA form, the CDR3 reads TGCGCCAGCAGTACCGGGACAGACACCGGGGAGCTGTTTTTT. It translates to CASSTGTDTGELFF. This chain joins TRBV10-2 and TRBJ2-2; the match to TRBD1 covers 7 bases. V dropped 5 bases and J dropped 3; count of bases not matched to a gene: 3. The CDR3 runs to 14 residues. From germline, CDR1 is WSHSY and CDR2 SAAADI.